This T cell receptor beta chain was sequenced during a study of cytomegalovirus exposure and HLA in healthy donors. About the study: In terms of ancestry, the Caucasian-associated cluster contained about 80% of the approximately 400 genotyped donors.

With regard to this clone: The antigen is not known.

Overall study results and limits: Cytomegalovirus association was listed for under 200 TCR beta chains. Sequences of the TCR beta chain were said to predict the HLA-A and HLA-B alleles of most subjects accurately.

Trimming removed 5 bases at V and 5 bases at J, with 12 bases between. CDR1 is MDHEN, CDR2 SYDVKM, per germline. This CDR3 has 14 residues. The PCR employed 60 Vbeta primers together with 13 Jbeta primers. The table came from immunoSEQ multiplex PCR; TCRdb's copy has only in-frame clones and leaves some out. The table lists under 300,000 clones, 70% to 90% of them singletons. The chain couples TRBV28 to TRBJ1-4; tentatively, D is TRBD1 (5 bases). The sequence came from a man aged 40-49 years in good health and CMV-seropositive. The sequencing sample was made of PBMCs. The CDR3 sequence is CASSPGTLNEKLFF. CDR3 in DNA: TGTGCCAGCAGTCCCGGGACTCTAAATGAAAAACTGTTTTTT.